This entry lists 3 T cell receptor beta chains sequenced from one sample in a study of T-cell memory formation after mild COVID-19. TCRdb reprocessed the 5' RACE reads with MiXCR, giving one entry per CDR3 protein. The data hold approximately 580,000 distinct CDR3 sequences, with about a fifth observed a single time. Sample: PBMCs or a T cell subset sorted from them (not recorded which). These receptors were collected from an adult woman who had mild COVID-19 (a few samples of this study predate the infection). Cell type and time point are not known.

This clonotype has more than one count but fewer than ten. V usage is TRBV12-3 or TRBV12-4 and J usage is TRBJ2-7, with D possibly being TRBD2 (6 bases). The CDR3 covers 13 residues. V dropped 5 bases and J dropped 4 bases, with 12 bases sitting between them. The CDR3 is CASSAPDYYEQYF. CDR3 nucleotides: TGTGCCAGCAGTGCCCCGGACTATTACGAGCAGTACTTC.

The rearrangement joins TRBV4-2 to TRBJ2-7, with TRBD1 matching 8 bases. CDR3 size: 15 residues. Germline CDR1 is LGHNA and CDR2 is YNFKEQ. Unmatched junction bases numbered 8, after V lost 2 bases and J lost 5 bases. The CDR3 here is CASSQPGQGIDEQYF. The CDR3 bases are TGTGCCAGCAGCCAACCCGGACAGGGAATCGACGAGCAGTACTTC.

J is TRBJ2-6 and V is TRBV27, with unresolved D. The V end lost 2 bases, the J end lost 4 bases, and 15 bases lay between the germline ends. From germline, CDR1 is MNHEY and CDR2 SMNVEV (reference sequence). The CDR3 runs to 17 residues. CDR3 bases: TGTGCCAGCAGTTTAACGTGGGCCCCCACAGGGGCCAACGTCCTGACTTTC. This sequence encodes CASSLTWAPTGANVLTF.